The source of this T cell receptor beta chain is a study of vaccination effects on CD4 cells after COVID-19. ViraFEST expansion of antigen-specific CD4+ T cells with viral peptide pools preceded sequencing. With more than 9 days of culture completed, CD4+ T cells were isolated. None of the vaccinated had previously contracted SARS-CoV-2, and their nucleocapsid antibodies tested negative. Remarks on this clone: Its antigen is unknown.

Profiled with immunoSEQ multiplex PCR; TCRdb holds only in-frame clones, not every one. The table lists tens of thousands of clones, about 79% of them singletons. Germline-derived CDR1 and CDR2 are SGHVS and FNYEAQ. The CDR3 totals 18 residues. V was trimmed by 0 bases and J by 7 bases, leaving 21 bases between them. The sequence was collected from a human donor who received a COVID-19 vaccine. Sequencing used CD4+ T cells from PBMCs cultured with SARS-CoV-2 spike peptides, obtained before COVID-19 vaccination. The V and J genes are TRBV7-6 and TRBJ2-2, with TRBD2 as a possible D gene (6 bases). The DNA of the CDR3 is TGTGCCAGCAGCTTAGCTTGGCGGGGAAAGGGTTCCGACGGGGAGCTGTTTTTT. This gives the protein CASSLAWRGKGSDGELFF.